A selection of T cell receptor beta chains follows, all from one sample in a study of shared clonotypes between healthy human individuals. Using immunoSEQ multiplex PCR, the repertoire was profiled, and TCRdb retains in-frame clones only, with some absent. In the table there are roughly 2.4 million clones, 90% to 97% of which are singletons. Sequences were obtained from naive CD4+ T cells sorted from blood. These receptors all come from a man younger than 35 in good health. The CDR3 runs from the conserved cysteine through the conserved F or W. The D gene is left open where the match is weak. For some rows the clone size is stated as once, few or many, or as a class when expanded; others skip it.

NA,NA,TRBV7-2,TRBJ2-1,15,CASSLTGLLYNEQFF,TGTGCCAGCAGCTTAACAGGGCTACTCTACAATGAGCAGTTCTTC
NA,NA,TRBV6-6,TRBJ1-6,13,CASSRTANSPLHF,TGTGCCAGCAGTAGGACAGCGAATTCACCCCTCCACTTT
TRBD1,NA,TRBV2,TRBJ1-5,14,CASRVDRGSQPQHF,TGTGCCAGCAGGGTCGACAGGGGAAGTCAGCCCCAGCATTTT
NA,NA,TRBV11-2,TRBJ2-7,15,CASSLAIAKQYEQYF,TGTGCCAGCAGCTTGGCGATAGCCAAACAGTACGAGCAGTACTTC
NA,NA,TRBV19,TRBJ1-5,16,CASSIRSGDSNQPQHF,TGTGCCAGTAGTATTCGGTCAGGGGATAGCAATCAGCCCCAGCATTTT
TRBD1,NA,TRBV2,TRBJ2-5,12,CASKDRGETQYF,TGTGCCAGCAAGGACAGGGGAGAGACCCAGTACTTC
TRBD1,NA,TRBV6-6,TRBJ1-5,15,CASSRGQGPNQPQHF,TGTGCCAGCAGTCGCGGACAGGGGCCCAATCAGCCCCAGCATTTT
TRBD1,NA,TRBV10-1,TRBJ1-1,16,CASSGQGKGVEAEAFF,TGCGCCAGCAGTGGACAGGGGAAGGGAGTAGAGGCTGAAGCTTTCTTT
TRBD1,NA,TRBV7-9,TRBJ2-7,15,CASSFWDRRSYEQYF,TGTGCCAGCAGCTTTTGGGACAGGAGATCCTACGAGCAGTACTTC
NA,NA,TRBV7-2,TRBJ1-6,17,CASSLRTLSSYNSPLHF,TGTGCCAGCAGCTTGCGGACCCTGAGCTCCTATAATTCACCCCTCCACTTT
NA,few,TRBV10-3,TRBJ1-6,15,CAIRRTQGSGSPLHF,TGTGCCATCAGAAGGACACAGGGTAGCGGCTCACCCCTCCACTTT
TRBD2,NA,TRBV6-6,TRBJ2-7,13,CASSFRLAGEQYF,TGTGCCAGCAGTTTCAGGCTAGCGGGAGAGCAGTACTTC
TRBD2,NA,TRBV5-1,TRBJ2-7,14,CASSPFAGGDEQYF,TGCGCCAGCAGCCCCTTTGCGGGAGGCGACGAGCAGTACTTC
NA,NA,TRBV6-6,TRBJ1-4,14,CASSRQASFEKLFF,TGTGCCAGCAGTAGACAGGCGTCCTTTGAAAAACTGTTTTTT
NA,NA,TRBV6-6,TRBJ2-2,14,CASSYRQNTGELFF,TGTGCCAGCAGTTACCGACAGAACACCGGGGAGCTGTTTTTT
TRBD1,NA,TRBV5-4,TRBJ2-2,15,CASRVTGVEAGELFF,TGTGCCAGCAGGGTGACAGGGGTAGAGGCCGGGGAGCTGTTTTTT
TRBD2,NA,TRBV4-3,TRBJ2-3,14,CASSQAGGSSTQYF,TGCGCCAGCAGCCAAGCCGGCGGGAGTAGCACGCAGTATTTT
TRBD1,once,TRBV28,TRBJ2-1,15,CASSNSGTGLNEQFF,TGTGCCAGCAGTAACTCCGGGACAGGGCTCAATGAGCAGTTCTTC
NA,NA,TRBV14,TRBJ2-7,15,CASSHSTGFPYEQYF,TGTGCCAGCAGCCACTCTACAGGGTTCCCCTACGAGCAGTACTTC
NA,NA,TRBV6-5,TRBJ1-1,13,CAARASLNTEAFF,TGTGCCGCCAGGGCCAGCTTGAACACTGAAGCTTTCTTT
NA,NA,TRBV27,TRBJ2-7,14,CASSAPERRREQYF,TGTGCCAGCAGTGCCCCGGAGCGGCGTCGCGAGCAGTACTTC
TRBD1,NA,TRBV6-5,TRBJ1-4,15,CASSYSGQGVEKLFF,TGTGCCAGCAGTTACTCGGGACAGGGAGTTGAAAAACTGTTTTTT
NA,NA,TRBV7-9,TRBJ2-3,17,CASSLNSGGRITDTQYF,TGTGCCAGCAGCTTAAATTCTGGGGGCCGAATCACAGATACGCAGTATTTT
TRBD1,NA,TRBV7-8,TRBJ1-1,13,CASSFRTGVQAFF,TGTGCCAGCAGCTTCAGGACAGGGGTACAAGCTTTCTTT
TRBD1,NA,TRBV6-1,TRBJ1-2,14,CASSEARTGDGYTF,TGTGCCAGCAGTGAAGCGAGGACAGGGGATGGCTACACCTTC
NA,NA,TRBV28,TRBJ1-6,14,CASSLYHIGLTLHF,TGTGCCAGCAGTTTATATCACATCGGCTTGACCCTCCACTTT
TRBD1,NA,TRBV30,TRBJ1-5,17,CAWSAPWDRGRSQPQHF,TGTGCCTGGAGCGCCCCGTGGGACAGGGGAAGAAGTCAGCCCCAGCATTTT
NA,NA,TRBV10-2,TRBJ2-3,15,CASNPAVLGTDTQYF,TGCGCCAGCAACCCTGCGGTGTTGGGCACAGATACGCAGTATTTT
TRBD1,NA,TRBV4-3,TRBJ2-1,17,CASSHRQGAFSYNEQFF,TGCGCCAGCAGCCACCGCCAGGGGGCTTTCTCCTACAATGAGCAGTTCTTC
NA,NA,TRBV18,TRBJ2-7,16,CASSPLGPLLHYEQYF,TGTGCCAGCTCACCCCTAGGACCTTTACTCCATTACGAGCAGTACTTC
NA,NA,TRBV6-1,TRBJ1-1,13,CASSVRPKTEAFF,TGTGCCAGCAGTGTCAGGCCGAAGACTGAAGCTTTCTTT
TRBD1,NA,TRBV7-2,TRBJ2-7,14,CASSRSDRAYEQYF,TGTGCCAGCAGCCGCAGCGACAGGGCTTACGAGCAGTACTTC
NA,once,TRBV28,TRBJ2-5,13,CATTPGKQETQYF,TGTGCCACCACCCCAGGCAAGCAAGAGACCCAGTACTTC
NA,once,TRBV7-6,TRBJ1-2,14,CASSPGQPHYGYTF,TGTGCCAGCAGCCCCGGACAGCCGCACTATGGCTACACCTTC
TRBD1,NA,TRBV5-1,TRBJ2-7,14,CASSPPGQGHEQYF,TGCGCCAGCAGCCCGCCGGGACAGGGGCACGAGCAGTACTTC
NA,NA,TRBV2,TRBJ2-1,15,CASSGQANSYNEQFF,TGTGCCAGCAGTGGGCAGGCCAATTCCTACAATGAGCAGTTCTTC
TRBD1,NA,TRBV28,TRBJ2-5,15,CASSSPGQGIETQYF,TGTGCCAGCAGTTCCCCGGGACAGGGCATAGAGACCCAGTACTTC
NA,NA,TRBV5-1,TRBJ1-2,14,CASSREGVGYGYTF,TGCGCCAGCAGCCGCGAGGGGGTAGGCTATGGCTACACCTTC
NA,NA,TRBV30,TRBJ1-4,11,CAWSVSEALFF,TGTGCCTGGAGTGTAAGTGAGGCACTGTTTTTT
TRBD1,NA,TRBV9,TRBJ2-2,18,CASSALTGGPANTGELFF,TGTGCCAGCAGCGCCCTAACAGGGGGCCCCGCGAACACCGGGGAGCTGTTTTTT
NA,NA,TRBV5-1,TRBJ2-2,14,CASSSGLDTGELFF,TGCGCCAGCAGCTCAGGTCTAGACACCGGGGAGCTGTTTTTT
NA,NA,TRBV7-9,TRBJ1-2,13,CASSSEGISGYTF,TGTGCCAGCAGCTCCGAGGGCATCTCCGGCTACACCTTC
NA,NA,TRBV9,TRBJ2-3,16,CASSVEVADSTDTQYF,TGTGCCAGCAGCGTAGAGGTAGCGGATAGTACAGATACGCAGTATTTT
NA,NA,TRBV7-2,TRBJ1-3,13,CASSLAGRNTIYF,TGTGCCAGCAGCTTAGCAGGGCGAAACACCATATATTTT
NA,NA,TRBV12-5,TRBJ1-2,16,CASGFGKGGKDYGYTF,TGTGCTAGTGGTTTTGGGAAGGGAGGAAAGGACTATGGCTACACCTTC
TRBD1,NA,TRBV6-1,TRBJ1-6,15,CASARDSYYNSPLHF,TGTGCCAGCGCGCGGGACAGCTACTATAATTCACCCCTCCACTTT
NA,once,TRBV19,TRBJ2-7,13,CASSMLAGVEQYF,TGTGCCAGTAGTATGTTGGCAGGGGTCGAGCAGTACTTC
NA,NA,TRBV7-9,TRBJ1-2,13,CASSLLGSLGYTF,TGTGCCAGCAGCTTGCTGGGGAGCCTTGGCTACACCTTC
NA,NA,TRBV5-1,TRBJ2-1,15,CASSGLRGNYNEQFF,TGCGCCAGCAGCGGACTTAGGGGGAACTACAATGAGCAGTTCTTC
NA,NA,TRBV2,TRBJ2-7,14,CASSAQGGGYEQYF,TGTGCCAGCAGTGCCCAAGGGGGGGGTTACGAGCAGTACTTC
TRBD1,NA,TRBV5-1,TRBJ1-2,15,CASSQGWGQGLLSTF,TGCGCCAGCAGCCAAGGTTGGGGACAGGGATTACTTTCCACCTTC
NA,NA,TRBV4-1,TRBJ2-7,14,CASSPRGWNYEQYF,TGCGCCAGCAGCCCCAGGGGTTGGAACTACGAGCAGTACTTC
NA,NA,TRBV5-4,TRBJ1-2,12,CASSTIEGGYTF,TGTGCCAGCAGCACAATTGAGGGTGGCTACACCTTC
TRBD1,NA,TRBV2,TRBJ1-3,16,CASSLQGIWSGNTIYF,TGTGCCAGCAGTTTACAGGGGATATGGAGTGGAAACACCATATATTTT
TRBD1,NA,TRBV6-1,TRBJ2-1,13,CASTGQPYNEQFF,TGTGCCAGCACGGGACAGCCCTACAATGAGCAGTTCTTC
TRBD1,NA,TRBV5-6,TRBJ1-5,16,CASSLRTGREYQPQHF,TGTGCCAGCAGCTTAAGGACAGGGCGGGAATATCAGCCCCAGCATTTT
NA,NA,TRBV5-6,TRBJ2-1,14,CASSLVGERNEQFF,TGTGCCAGCAGCTTGGTGGGGGAGAGGAATGAGCAGTTCTTC
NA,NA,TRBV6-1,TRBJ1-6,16,CASSEALGARNSPLHF,TGTGCCAGCAGTGAAGCGCTTGGGGCTCGAAATTCACCCCTCCACTTT